Ten or more counts support the clone carrying this T cell receptor (beta chain). Its antigen is unknown. The data originate from a study of identical twins. The study's findings and limits: The presence of invariant MAIT and iNKT cells could partly confound analyses of zero-insertion sequences.

The germline V gene encodes CDR1 SEHNR and CDR2 FQNEAQ (reference sequence). V lost 5 bases, J lost 8 bases, and 15 bases lay in between. The CDR3 extends over 14 amino acids. Via MiXCR, TCRdb re-called the 5' RACE reads, giving one row per CDR3 protein. The sample has about 890,000 distinct CDR3 sequences; approximately 13% are singletons. These data were likewise used in another study, on yellow fever vaccine responses in identical twins.

V usage is TRBV7-9 and J usage is TRBJ1-4; tentatively, D is TRBD1 (5 bases). The sequence was obtained from a young woman in good health. Material for sequencing was PBMCs. CDR3 coding DNA: TGTGCCAGCAGCGCAAGTCCGCAGGGAGAAAAACTGTTTTTT. It encodes CASSASPQGEKLFF.